This T cell receptor beta chain was captured by sequencing in a study of immune characterization of retroperitoneal liposarcoma (dated by TCRdb to 2018 to 2020). As concerns this clonotype: What this receptor recognizes is not known. Base-call qualities are not available, and no considerably larger clone is one nucleotide away.

Receptor amplification or capture employed PCR. The instrument given in TCRdb is NextSeq 500. TCRdb reprocessing: public reads trimmed at Q25 with fastp, clones called with MiXCR, in-frame beta chains kept. Every distinct CDR3 protein forms one entry, paired with its most common genes and DNA. Within this sample are more than 8,000 distinct CDR3 sequences, with about 29% of them counted one time only. In total, the top ten clones hold roughly 8.5% of the sample. V is clipped by 7 bases and J by 6 bases, and the sequence between their germline boundaries is 16 bases long. Inclusive of the bounding cysteine and phenylalanine, the CDR3 is 14 residues long. Kept here is only the CDR3 DNA, which spans 42 bases and is read in frame from base 1.

The source material was tumor tissue. The chain employs TRBV12-3 or TRBV12-4 and TRBJ2-1; the D call is tentative, TRBD1 or TRBD2, as each matches 6 bases. This clonotype originated in a male donor with retroperitoneal liposarcoma. The bases read TGTGCCAGCAACCCGGGGGCCAGCGGCAATGAGCAGTTCTTC. Its translation is CASNPGASGNEQFF.